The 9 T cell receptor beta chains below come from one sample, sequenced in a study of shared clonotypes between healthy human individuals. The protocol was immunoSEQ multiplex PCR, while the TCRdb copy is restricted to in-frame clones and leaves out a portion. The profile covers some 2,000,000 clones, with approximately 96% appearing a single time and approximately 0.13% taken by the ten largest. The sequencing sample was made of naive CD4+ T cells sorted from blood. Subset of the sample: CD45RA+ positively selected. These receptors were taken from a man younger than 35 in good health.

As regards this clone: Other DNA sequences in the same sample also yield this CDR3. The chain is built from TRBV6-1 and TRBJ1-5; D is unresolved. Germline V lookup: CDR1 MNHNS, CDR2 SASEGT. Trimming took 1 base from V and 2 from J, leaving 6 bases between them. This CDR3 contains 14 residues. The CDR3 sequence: CASSEDWGNQPQHF. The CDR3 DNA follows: TGTGCCAGCAGTGAAGACTGGGGCAATCAGCCCCAGCATTTT.

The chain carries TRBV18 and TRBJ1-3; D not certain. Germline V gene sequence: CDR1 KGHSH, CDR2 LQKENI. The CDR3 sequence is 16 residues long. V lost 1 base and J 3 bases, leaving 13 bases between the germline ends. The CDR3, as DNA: TGTGCCAGCTCACCACTCGACGGGAAGCTTGGAAACACCATATATTTT. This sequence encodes CASSPLDGKLGNTIYF.

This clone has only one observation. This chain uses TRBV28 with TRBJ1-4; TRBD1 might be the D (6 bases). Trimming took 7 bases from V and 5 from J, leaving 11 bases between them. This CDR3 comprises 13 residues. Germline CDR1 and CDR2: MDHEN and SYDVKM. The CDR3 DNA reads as TGTGCCAGCAAGGGGGGGCAGAATGAAAAACTGTTTTTT. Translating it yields CASKGGQNEKLFF.

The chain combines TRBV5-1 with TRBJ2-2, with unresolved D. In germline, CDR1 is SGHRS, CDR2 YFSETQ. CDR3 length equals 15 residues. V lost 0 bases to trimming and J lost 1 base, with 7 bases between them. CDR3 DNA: TGCGCCAGCAGCTTGGATCCTATGAACACCGGGGAGCTGTTTTTT. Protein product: CASSLDPMNTGELFF.

The DNA of the CDR3 is TGCAGCGGGCGACGCGGGGACAATGAAAAACTGTTTTTT. This sequence encodes CSGRRGDNEKLFF. The chain combines TRBV29-1 with TRBJ1-4, with D possibly matching TRBD1 (5 bases). V dropped 7 bases and J dropped 5 bases, with 14 bases sitting between them. The CDR3 is 13 residues long. Germline CDR1 reads SQVTM; CDR2 reads ANQGSEA.

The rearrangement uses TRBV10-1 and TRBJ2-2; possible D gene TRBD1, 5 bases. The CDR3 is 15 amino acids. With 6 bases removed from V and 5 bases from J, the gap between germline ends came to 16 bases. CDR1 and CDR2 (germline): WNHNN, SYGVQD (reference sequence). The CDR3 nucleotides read TGCGCCAGCAGCATCCAGGGATTGGAGACCGGGGAGCTGTTTTTT. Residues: CASSIQGLETGELFF.

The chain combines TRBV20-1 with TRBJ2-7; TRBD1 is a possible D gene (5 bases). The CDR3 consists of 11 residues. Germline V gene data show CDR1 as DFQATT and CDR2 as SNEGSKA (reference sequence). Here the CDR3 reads CTKQGRYEQYF. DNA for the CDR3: TGCACAAAGCAGGGTAGGTACGAGCAGTACTTC.

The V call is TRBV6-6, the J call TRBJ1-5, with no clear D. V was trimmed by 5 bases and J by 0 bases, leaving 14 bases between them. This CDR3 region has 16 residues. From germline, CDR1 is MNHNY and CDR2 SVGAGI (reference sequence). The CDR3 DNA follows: TGTGCCAGCAGTGCTACTCGTTACGGTAGCAATCAGCCCCAGCATTTT. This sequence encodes CASSATRYGSNQPQHF.

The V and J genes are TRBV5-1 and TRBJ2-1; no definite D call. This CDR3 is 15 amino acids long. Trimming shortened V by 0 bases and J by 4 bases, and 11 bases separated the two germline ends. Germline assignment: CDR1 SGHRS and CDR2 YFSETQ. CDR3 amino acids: CASSLEQKSYNEQFF. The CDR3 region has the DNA TGCGCCAGCAGCTTGGAACAGAAAAGTTACAATGAGCAGTTCTTC.